Following are 2 T cell receptor beta chains from one sample sequenced in a study of T cells in Graves' hyperthyroidism and ophthalmopathy. The CDR3 regions of TCR beta were amplified from RNA transcripts. In the first-round RT-PCR of the TCR CDR3, the HTBI primer set was used. From the multiplex PCR reads, TCRdb called clonotypes with MiXCR, one entry per CDR3 protein. The data contain approximately 560,000 distinct CDR3 sequences, about a sixth of them singletons. Sequenced sample: blood. These receptors were taken from a woman in her 30s with Graves' hyperthyroidism.

A word on this clonotype: This may come from a read error, since a much larger clone is one base off. This chain links TRBV7-9 with TRBJ1-1; D gene uncertain. CDR3 length: 12 residues. From germline, CDR1 is SEHNR and CDR2 FQNEAQ (reference sequence). The CDR3 sequence is CASRHPLTEVFF. CDR3 DNA: TGTGCCAGCAGACACCCCCTGACCGAAGTTTTCTTT.

This sequence joins TRBV2 and TRBJ2-1, with 14 positions matching TRBD2. This CDR3 contains 16 residues. With V trimmed by 7 bases and J by 5 bases, 7 bases remained unmatched. CDR1 is SNHLY and CDR2 is FYNNEI in the germline V gene. CDR3 sequence (DNA): TGTGCCAGCACCGGGACTAGCGGGAGTTCGCACAATGAGCAGTTCTTC. Translation gives CASTGTSGSSHNEQFF.